This TCR beta chain is drawn from a study of chemoradiotherapy in HPV16-positive cancers. The method was immunoSEQ multiplex PCR; TCRdb's version includes in-frame clones alone and lacks a portion of them. The sample lists fewer than 7,500 clones, 80% to 95% seen once, with more than 1.5% in the top ten. This CDR3 is built from 16 residues. With 4 bases clipped from V and 1 base from J, the junction kept 9 bases outside the gene matches. In germline, CDR1 is MNHEY, CDR2 SVGAGI. The receptor's source is a human donor with HPV-associated anogenital cancer. The sample was blood, taken from a patient who underwent chemoradiotherapy. The chain is built from TRBV6-5 and TRBJ2-7; 8 nucleotides match TRBD2. The CDR3 DNA follows: TGTGCCAGCAGTTCAGGACTAGCCATTGTGTCCTACGAGCAGTACTTC. It yields the protein CASSSGLAIVSYEQYF.